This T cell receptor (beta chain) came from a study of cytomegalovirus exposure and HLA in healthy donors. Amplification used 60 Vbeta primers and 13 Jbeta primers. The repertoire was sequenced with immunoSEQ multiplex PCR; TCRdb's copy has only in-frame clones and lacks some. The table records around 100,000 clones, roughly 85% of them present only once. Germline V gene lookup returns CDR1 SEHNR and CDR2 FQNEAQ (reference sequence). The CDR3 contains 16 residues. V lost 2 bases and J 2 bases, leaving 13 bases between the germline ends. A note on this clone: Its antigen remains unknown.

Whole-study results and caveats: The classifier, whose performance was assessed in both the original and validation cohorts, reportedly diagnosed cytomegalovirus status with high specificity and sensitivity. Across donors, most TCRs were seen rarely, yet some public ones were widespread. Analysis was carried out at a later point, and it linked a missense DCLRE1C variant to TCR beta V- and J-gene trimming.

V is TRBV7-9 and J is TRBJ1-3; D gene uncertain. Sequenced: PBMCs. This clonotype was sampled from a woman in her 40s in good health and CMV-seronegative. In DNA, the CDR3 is TGTGCCAGCAGCTTAAACGGTCACAGAGCTGGAAACACCATATATTTT. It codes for CASSLNGHRAGNTIYF.